This T cell receptor (beta chain) was captured by sequencing in a study of breast tumors, draining lymph nodes, adjacent tissues. The germline V and J ends were trimmed by 0 bases and 9 bases, with 24 bases remaining between them. The germline CDR1 and CDR2 sequences are LNHNV and YYDKDF (reference sequence). The CDR3 runs to 17 residues. TCRdb passed the multiplex PCR reads through MiXCR, listing each CDR3 protein once. In the table there are approximately 170,000 distinct CDR3 sequences, 33% of which are singletons. This clonotype was detected ten times or more. Its antigen is not known. The study's findings and limits: Findings are consistent with lymph node origin and intratumoral expansion of most tumor T cells. The lymph node origin of tumor T cells was framed as consistent with a hypothesis, not demonstrated.

Samples came from axillary lymph nodes draining the breast cancer. Sequenced input: axillary lymph node tissue. This receptor was identified in a female donor with breast cancer. Some clones in this sample may be carry-over from other donors' samples. The chain has TRBV15 and TRBJ2-7; the D gene is possibly TRBD2 (5 bases). Here the CDR3 DNA reads TGTGCCACCAGCAGAGATGTACTAGTCTCCATCGATAGATCGCAGTACTTC. It specifies CATSRDVLVSIDRSQYF.